This T cell receptor (beta chain) was profiled in a study of control samples from healthy donors and cancer patients. TCRdb's copy holds only in-frame clones and misses some; the assay was immunoSEQ multiplex PCR. The table has under 150,000 clones, roughly 91% seen once; the top ten hold 6.5% to 9.5%. The CDR3 sequence is 12 residues long. CDR1 is SGHNT, CDR2 YYREEE, per germline (reference sequence). Between the trimmed V and J ends, which lost 4 bases and 5 bases, there was a span of 10 bases. This TCR was recovered from a man in his forties or fifties with head and neck cancer. The J gene is TRBJ2-7, the V gene TRBV5-4, with TRBD1 as a possible D gene (6 bases). The sequenced material came from PBMCs. The CDR3 DNA is TGTGCCAGCAGCCAACACAGGGACGAGCAGTACTTC. Its translation: CASSQHRDEQYF. Together with reference TRBV5-4 and TRBJ2-7, the CDR3 gives the full variable domain: ETGVTQSPTHLIKTRGQQVTLRCSSQSGHNTVSWYQQALGQGPQFIFQYYREEENGRGNFPPRFSGLQFPNYSSELNVNALELDDSALYLCASSQHRDEQYFGPGTRLTVT.